These 3 T cell receptor beta chains originate from one sample sequenced in a study of blood T cells in healthy people across ages. A sample-barcoded 5' primer and a J-beta primer mix were used in a second PCR of roughly 6 to 11 cycles. TCRdb passed the 5' RACE reads through MiXCR, listing each CDR3 protein once. The sample records about 400,000 distinct CDR3 sequences, roughly half being singletons. Specimen: blood. These receptors all stem from a man in his 60s in good health.

This clonotype was observed a handful of times. The chain combines TRBV7-2 with TRBJ2-5, with 8 bases fitting TRBD2. TRBJ2-7 explains the end of the DNA better; the J call may be wrong. Germline CDR1 reads SGHTA; CDR2 reads FQGNSA. The CDR3 contains 14 residues. CDR3 region: CASSPNGRVNEQYF. The CDR3 DNA reads TGTGCCAGCAGCCCCAACGGGAGGGTCAACGAGCAGTACTTC.

The V call is TRBV6-5, the J call TRBJ2-5; D could derive from TRBD1 or TRBD2 (5 bases each). The J call is uncertain, as TRBJ2-7 better fits the DNA end. CDR3 size: 16 residues. Per the germline V gene, CDR1 is MNHEY and CDR2 is SVGAGI. CDR3 nucleotides: TGTGCCAGCAGTCATCGAGGGACGGCGTTCGCCCACGAGCAGTACTTC. Its protein is CASSHRGTAFAHEQYF.

Regarding this clonotype: One end of the junction varies from germline; a read error may be responsible. The chain combines TRBV3-1 with TRBJ1-1; D is perhaps TRBD1 (6 bases). Germline CDR1 LGHDT, CDR2 YNNKEL (reference sequence). The CDR3 is made up of 11 amino acids. CDR3 protein: CAISRGGGAFF. The CDR3 DNA follows: TGTGCCATCAGCCGAGGGGGGGGAGCTTTCTTT.